The source of this T cell receptor beta chain is a study of T cell repertoires in cytomegalovirus infection. About the study: Indications of both CMV infection and matching HLA type were provided by public TCR beta signatures.

Notes on the study in general: Clonotype analysis showed dominance of the ex vivo response by HLA-C-restricted CMV-specific TCR beta clonotypes. CMV carriers having the relevant HLA were flagged by cumulative public TCR beta family frequency.

The V end lost 7 bases, the J end lost 7 bases, and 13 bases lay between the germline ends. CDR1 LGHNT and CDR2 FRNRAP come from the germline V gene. The CDR3 has 13 amino acids. This clonotype has just a few counts. Its antigen is not identified. TCRdb re-called the reads with MiXCR, one entry per CDR3 protein. Here the sample spans 25,000 to 35,000 distinct CDR3 sequences, roughly a fifth being singletons. The sequencing here drew on CD8+ T cells from cultured PBMCs, taken from culture after CMV antigen stimulation. This receptor was identified in a human donor in good health (CMV status not recorded). Some clones in this sample may be carry-over from other donors' samples. The gene calls are TRBV12-5 and TRBJ2-2; D is possibly TRBD2 (5 bases). CDR3 residues: CASAVREGGELFF. The CDR3 bases are TGTGCTAGTGCCGTTCGCGAGGGCGGGGAGCTGTTTTTT.